This T cell receptor beta chain came from a study of radiotherapy plus CTLA-4 blockade in lung cancer. Assay used: immunoSEQ multiplex PCR; TCRdb lists only in-frame clones, some missing. This sample yields tens of thousands of clones, of which 70% to 85% are seen a single time; approximately 9.3% belongs to the top ten. The receptor comes from a human donor with non-small cell lung cancer who had a complete response to radiotherapy plus ipilimumab. The source was peripheral blood, collected from a patient treated with radiotherapy plus ipilimumab.

CDR3 sequence reads: CASSDRSRAGGLETQYF. CDR3 coding DNA: TGTGCCAGCAGTGATAGAAGTCGAGCGGGAGGCTTAGAGACCCAGTACTTC. The chain links TRBV6-1 to TRBJ2-5; 9 nucleotides line up with TRBD2. The CDR3 loop spans 17 amino acids. Germline CDR1 is MNHNS and CDR2 is SASEGT. Trimming took 3 bases from V and 4 from J; bases not matched to a gene: 12.